This T cell receptor beta chain was sequenced for a study of blood T cell repertoires in COVID-19. For the study at large: The analysed material was cDNA or gDNA that came from T cells, B-cell-depleted T cells, or PBMCs.

In the authors' workflow: Estimation of nucleated cell counts was performed using reference gene primer amplification. This table comes from immunoSEQ multiplex PCR, and its TCRdb copy is limited to in-frame clones, with some not included. From that table come the V and J calls and clone size; the DNA was used to work out D and trimming. The profile shows roughly 430,000 clones, approximately 86% of them singletons. The CDR3 contains 13 residues. The germline gives CDR1 SNHLY, CDR2 FYNNEI. V shed 3 bases and J shed 1 base, with 6 bases lying between them. This study enrolled people aged 18 to 89 from roughly 22 US geographic areas. Cohort allocation depended upon clinical history that participants reported.

The clonotype originates from a woman in her thirties or forties with acute COVID-19. This chain uses TRBV2 with TRBJ1-2; D call uncertain. Sequences were obtained from PBMCs or T cells enriched from blood (not recorded which). CDR3 coding DNA: TGTGCCAGCAGTGACGGGAGTAACTATGGCTACACCTTC. As protein: CASSDGSNYGYTF.